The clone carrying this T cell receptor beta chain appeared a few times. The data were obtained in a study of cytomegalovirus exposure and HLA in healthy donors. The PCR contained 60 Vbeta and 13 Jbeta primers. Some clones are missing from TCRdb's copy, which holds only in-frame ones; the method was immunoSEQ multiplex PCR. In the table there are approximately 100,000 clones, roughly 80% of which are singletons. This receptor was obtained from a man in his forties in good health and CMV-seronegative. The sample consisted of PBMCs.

DNA for the CDR3: TGCGCCAGCAGCCCCCCTAGCGGGGGGCCTAGCACAGATACGCAGTATTTT. It translates to CASSPPSGGPSTDTQYF. V usage is TRBV4-1 and J usage is TRBJ2-3; 11 bases fit TRBD2. CDR3 length: 17 amino acids. V lost 4 bases to trimming and J lost 0 bases; unmatched junction nucleotides: 6. Germline V CDR1 and CDR2: MGHRA, YSYEKL.